This paragraph covers one TCR beta chain sequence. Its specificity is not known. The sample is drawn from a study of shared clonotypes between healthy human individuals. General study points: Researchers sampled only blood; tissue repertoires likely differ. Naive subsets, compared against memory subsets, generally had larger estimated richness values. Among donors, the sharing of clonotypes was expected to be influenced by sequencing depth.

Deep-level running was used for the assay. TCRdb's table, derived via immunoSEQ multiplex PCR, lists solely in-frame clones and lacks some. The table has over 1.4 million clones, roughly 97% seen once. This CDR3 is 16 amino acids long. CDR1 and CDR2 from the germline V gene are WSHSY and SAAADI. V lost 3 bases to trimming and J lost 6 bases, with 20 bases between them. The source is a young man in good health. V usage is TRBV10-2 and J usage is TRBJ1-2, with D perhaps matching TRBD1 (6 bases). The sequenced sample consisted of naive CD4+ T cells sorted from blood. The subset is: CD45RA+ positively selected. Here the CDR3 reads CASSEMGTPRLHGYTF. CDR3 bases: TGCGCCAGCAGTGAAATGGGGACACCGAGACTTCATGGCTACACCTTC.